A selection of T cell receptor beta chains follows, all from one sample in a study of sequential checkpoint blockade in melanoma. The table came from immunoSEQ multiplex PCR; TCRdb's copy has only in-frame clones and leaves some out. The sample contains 6,500 to 10,000 clones, roughly three fifths of which appear only once. Sequencing used CD8+ T cells sorted from blood (inferred from file names), obtained from a patient given nivolumab and ipilimumab in sequence. The source of these receptors is a human patient with melanoma. Some clones in this sample may be carry-over from other donors' samples. The CDR3 runs from the conserved cysteine through the conserved F or W.

j_call v_call cdr3_aa
TRBJ1-3 TRBV2 CASSESGPGNTIYF
TRBJ2-7 TRBV7-3 CASSFRDWGDYEQYF
TRBJ1-2 TRBV14 CASSQAGFTNYGYTF
TRBJ1-1 TRBV6-1 CASSEDRYTEAFF
TRBJ2-7 TRBV28 CASSSLDSTYEQYF
TRBJ1-6 TRBV7-2 CASSLARTMSSYNSPLHF
TRBJ2-7 TRBV4-1 CASSQAPEGSYEQYF
TRBJ2-2 TRBV4-2 CASSISQGHTGELFF
TRBJ1-5 TRBV27 CASRAAGHQPQHF
TRBJ2-5 TRBV4-1 CASSQVATGGKETQYF
TRBJ2-7 TRBV27 CASEWGREQYF
TRBJ2-7 TRBV29-1 CSVEKGEGYEQYF
TRBJ1-2 TRBV6-5 CASSYYRDANYGYTF
TRBJ1-2 TRBV9 CASSAGTPYGYTF
TRBJ1-5 TRBV15 CATSSRDRGSNQPQHF
TRBJ2-7 TRBV9 CASSVVSGPLYEQYF
TRBJ1-2 TRBV27 CASSLVADPVLYGYTF
TRBJ1-2 TRBV7-9 CASSLGGVGDGYTF
TRBJ1-5 TRBV6-8 CASTPWGLDNQPQHF
TRBJ2-7 TRBV5-1 CASSFGQGTLAQYF
TRBJ2-1 TRBV5-8 CASSLDGGVNEQFF
. TRBV9 CASSPTGGGQNEQYF
TRBJ2-7 TRBV2 CASSRGQGSSYEQYF
TRBJ2-7 TRBV7-2 CASSLSRSGGNEQYF
TRBJ1-1 TRBV9 CASTDGGGTEAFF
TRBJ2-7 TRBV7-7 CASSFRPGGSYEQYF
TRBJ1-1 TRBV4-1 CASSPFRNTEAFF
TRBJ2-7 TRBV5-6 CASSSGTGTEQYF
TRBJ2-5 TRBV23-1 CASSHPRGWETQYF
TRBJ2-7 TRBV10-3 CAISGSPAGASYEQYF
TRBJ1-2 TRBV30 CAWSFSVRDREFWGYTF
TRBJ2-7 TRBV27 CASSTRTGVGLYEQYF
TRBJ1-2 TRBV9 CASSVDSNPPNYGYTF
TRBJ1-5 TRBV5-3 CARSLVVGQGAGQPQHF
TRBJ1-4 TRBV7-9 CASSPPGSVVVEKLFF
TRBJ1-2 TRBV5-1 CASSLPGTETNYGYTF
TRBJ2-7 TRBV11-2 CASSFPGRGEQYF
TRBJ2-3 TRBV7-3 CASSLTGGATDTQYF
TRBJ2-7 TRBV25-1 CASSETGGGWTYEQYF
TRBJ2-7 TRBV6-6 CASSSDRGFPNEQYF
TRBJ1-3 TRBV4-3 CASSQDSRRYSGNTIYF
TRBJ2-7 TRBV4-3 CASSLGQGNYEQYF
TRBJ2-7 TRBV7-9 CASRIGTGGSYEQYF
TRBJ1-1 TRBV28 CASSTKTYRYLSFVFF
TRBJ1-5 TRBV4-2 CASSPPRSGNQPQHF
TRBJ2-7 TRBV7-8 CASSLRQGSYEQYF
TRBJ2-1 TRBV9 CASSPQNDEQFF